This T cell receptor beta chain was identified in a study of chronic HIV infection and antiretroviral therapy (dated by TCRdb to between 2014 and 2017). The library was obtained by 5' RACE. TCRdb names Illumina MiSeq as the instrument used. TCRdb trimmed public reads at Q25 via fastp, called clones via MiXCR and kept in-frame beta chains. A single entry per CDR3 protein holds the most common genes and DNA from its merged rows. This sample lists tens of thousands of distinct CDR3 sequences; 7% to 10% were detected once. Clones ranked in the top ten supply 2.9% of the sample. This clonotype occurred many times. Its antigen is currently not known. The input lacks base qualities; no much larger clone sits a single base away. The CDR3 runs 15 residues from the cysteine to the phenylalanine. Here the CDR3 DNA is all that survives: 45 bases in frame from base 1. The CDR1 and CDR2 encoded by the germline V gene are MNHEY and SVGAGI. Trimming at the junction amounts to 4 bases on V and 2 bases on J, and the germline ends lie 14 bases apart.

The sequencing input was peripheral blood. The chain couples TRBV6-5 to TRBJ1-2, with TRBD1 perhaps the D gene, on 5 matching bases. The TCR was taken from an adult who had HIV and had not received antiretroviral therapy, or was an uninfected healthy control (not recorded which). The CDR3 protein sequence reads: CASSLDRDGNYGYTF. In nucleotide form, the sequence is TGTGCCAGCAGTTTAGACCGGGACGGCAACTATGGCTACACCTTC.